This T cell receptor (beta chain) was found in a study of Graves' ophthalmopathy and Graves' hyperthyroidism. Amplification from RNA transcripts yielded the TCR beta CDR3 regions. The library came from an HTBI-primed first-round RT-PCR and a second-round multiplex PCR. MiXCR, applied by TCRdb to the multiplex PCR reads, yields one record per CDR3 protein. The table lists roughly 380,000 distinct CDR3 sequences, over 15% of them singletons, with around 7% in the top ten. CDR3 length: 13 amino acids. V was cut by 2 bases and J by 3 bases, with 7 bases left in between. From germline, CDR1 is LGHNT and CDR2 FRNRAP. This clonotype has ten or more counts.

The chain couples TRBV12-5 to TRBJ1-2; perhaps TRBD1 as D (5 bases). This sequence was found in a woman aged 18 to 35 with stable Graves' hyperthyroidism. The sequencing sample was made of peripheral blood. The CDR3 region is CASGLRGDYGYTF. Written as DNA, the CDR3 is TGTGCTAGTGGTTTGAGGGGTGACTATGGCTACACCTTC.